Listed below are T cell receptor beta chains from one sample, sequenced in a study of T cells in Graves' hyperthyroidism and ophthalmopathy. A single record per CDR3 protein comes from TCRdb applying MiXCR to the multiplex PCR reads. The sample lists some 340,000 distinct CDR3 sequences; roughly an eighth were seen once. Sequenced sample: blood. These receptor sequences come from a woman in her 40s with Graves' ophthalmopathy. Each CDR3 is given with its conserved first and last residue. D genes are given only for firm matches. Some rows mark clone size as missing; the rest say once, few, many or name a class of expanded clone.

j_gene	d_gene	v_gene	abundance	CDR3nt	CDR3aa
TRBJ1-1	.	TRBV7-2	many	TGTGCCAGCAGCTTAACCCATCTTTTCGGAGAAGCTTTCTTT	CASSLTHLFGEAFF
TRBJ2-3	.	TRBV5-4	.	TGTGCCAGCAGCTTGAGAGATGTGGTGTCGACGCAGTATTTT	CASSLRDVVSTQYF
TRBJ2-3	.	TRBV19	few	TGTGCCAGTAGTATGGCCCAATGGGGGGCATCGGGCACAGATACGCAGTATTTT	CASSMAQWGASGTDTQYF
TRBJ2-1	TRBD2	TRBV12-3/TRBV12-4	many	TGTGCCAGCAGTTCCGAGCGGGAGGGCCGAAATGAGCAGTTCTTC	CASSSEREGRNEQFF
TRBJ2-2	.	TRBV29-1	many	TGCAGCGTTGGGCTGGGAAACACCGGGGAGCTGTTTTTT	CSVGLGNTGELFF
TRBJ2-7	TRBD1	TRBV29-1	many	TGCAGCGTTGATGGGACAGGGATACCTCTTGAGCAGTACTTC	CSVDGTGIPLEQYF
TRBJ2-1	TRBD1	TRBV4-1	many	TGCGCCAGCAGGGATACAGGGGATGAGCAGTTCTTC	CASRDTGDEQFF
TRBJ1-2	.	TRBV4-2	.	TGTGCCAGCAGCCCCGCCACGGGAGGCGCCTATGGCTACACCTTC	CASSPATGGAYGYTF
TRBJ2-3	.	TRBV10-3	.	TGTGCCATCAACAGCGGCTACACAGATACGCAGTATTTT	CAINSGYTDTQYF
TRBJ1-5	.	TRBV28	few	TGTGCCAGCAGTTTATTGGAGGATCACTATAGCAATCAGCCCCAGCATTTT	CASSLLEDHYSNQPQHF
TRBJ2-1	TRBD2	TRBV6-1	many	TGTGCCAGCAGAACGGGACTAGCTGACATCTACAATGAGCAGTTCTTC	CASRTGLADIYNEQFF
TRBJ1-2	TRBD1	TRBV12-3/TRBV12-4	few	TGTGCCAGCGGTCGGAGGGCTAGGGACAGGTCCTATAATGGCTACACCTTC	CASGRRARDRSYNGYTF
TRBJ1-4	.	TRBV27	many	TGTGCCAGCAGTTTAACGACAGGAGGGAATGAAAAACTGTTTTTT	CASSLTTGGNEKLFF
TRBJ1-3	.	TRBV11-3	many	TGTGCCAGCAGCTTAGACCGCCGCTCCTCTGGAAACACCATATATTTT	CASSLDRRSSGNTIYF
TRBJ2-1	TRBD1	TRBV7-9	many	TGTGCCAGCAGCTCCGTGCAGGGGGTGTCGTACAATGAGCAGTTCTTC	CASSSVQGVSYNEQFF
TRBJ2-1	.	TRBV12-3/TRBV12-4	.	TGTGCCAGCAGTTTAGGTCTCGGCGGGGTCTCCTACAATGAGCAGTTCTTC	CASSLGLGGVSYNEQFF
TRBJ1-4	.	TRBV5-8	.	TGTGCCAGCAAGCCCAGGAGGGGTCAGTATGAAAAACTGTTTTTT	CASKPRRGQYEKLFF
TRBJ2-1	.	TRBV12-3/TRBV12-4	few	TGTGCCAGCAGTTTAACTCTCCGTCCCGAGCAGTTCTTC	CASSLTLRPEQFF
TRBJ2-4	TRBD1	TRBV28	many	TGTGCCAGCAGTGCTCGGGACAGGTCGTTAGCCAAAAACATTCAGTACTTC	CASSARDRSLAKNIQYF
TRBJ2-1	.	TRBV20-1	many	TGCAGTGCTAGAGATGGAGTCGTAAGTGAGCAGTTCTTC	CSARDGVVSEQFF
TRBJ2-3	.	TRBV7-6	many	TGTGCCAGCAGTCCAACCGGCAGGGGGGCTGCGCAGTATTTT	CASSPTGRGAAQYF
TRBJ1-1	.	TRBV6-1	many	TGTGCCAGCACCGGACAGATGGAAGCTTTCTTT	CASTGQMEAFF